This is a list of T cell receptor beta chains from one sample in a study of cytomegalovirus exposure and HLA in healthy donors. The protocol was immunoSEQ multiplex PCR, while the TCRdb copy is restricted to in-frame clones and leaves out a portion. The data contain around 130,000 clones, roughly 80% of them singletons. The sample was PBMCs. The origin of the receptors is a woman aged 40 to 50 in good health and CMV-seropositive. CDR3s include the opening cysteine and the closing phenylalanine or tryptophan. Each record gives: D gene, J gene, clone size, V gene, CDR3 protein, CDR3 DNA. The D gene is left open where the match is weak. Size values are once, few and many counts, or a class for expanded clones, and some rows have none.

>TRBD2|TRBJ2-6|-|TRBV7-8
CASSPAGAGANVLTF
TGTGCCAGCAGCCCAGCGGGAGCTGGGGCCAACGTCCTGACTTTC
>-|TRBJ2-1|-|TRBV29-1
CSVDQGKSSYNEQFF
TGCAGCGTTGATCAGGGGAAGAGCTCCTACAATGAGCAGTTCTTC
>TRBD2|TRBJ2-2|-|TRBV4-3
CASSQDSGRDTGELFF
TGCGCCAGCAGCCAAGATAGCGGGAGGGACACCGGGGAGCTGTTTTTT
>-|TRBJ1-6|-|TRBV30
CAGGWQAIGNSPLHF
TGTGCCGGAGGCTGGCAGGCCATAGGGAATTCACCCCTCCACTTT
>-|TRBJ1-3|-|TRBV6-5
CASSYAQDTGNTIYF
TGTGCCAGCAGTTACGCCCAGGACACTGGAAACACCATATATTTT
>-|TRBJ1-2|-|TRBV13
CASSLGTGSYGYTF
TGTGCCAGCAGCTTAGGTACAGGGAGCTATGGCTACACCTTC
>-|TRBJ1-2|few|TRBV28
CASSLSGLGYGYTF
TGTGCCAGCAGTTTATCGGGACTGGGCTATGGCTACACCTTC
>-|TRBJ1-5|-|TRBV10-3
CAISKTGTWNQPQHF
TGTGCCATCAGTAAAACCGGGACATGGAATCAGCCCCAGCATTTT
>-|TRBJ1-1|-|TRBV10-3
CAIRSQSGRGVEAFF
TGTGCCATCAGGTCCCAATCGGGCAGGGGCGTTGAAGCTTTCTTT
>-|TRBJ1-1|-|TRBV7-9
CASSSQAQNTEAFF
TGTGCCAGCAGCTCACAGGCACAGAACACTGAAGCTTTCTTT
>TRBD1|TRBJ2-7|-|TRBV25-1
CASRAGTGGYEQYF
TGTGCCAGCCGCGCCGGGACAGGGGGGTACGAGCAGTACTTC
>-|TRBJ1-5|-|TRBV9
CASSVGVQGNQPQHF
TGTGCCAGCAGCGTAGGAGTGCAGGGCAATCAGCCCCAGCATTTT
>-|TRBJ1-3|-|TRBV5-1
CASSYFNQDSGNTIYF
TGCGCCAGCAGCTACTTCAATCAGGACTCTGGAAACACCATATATTTT
>-|TRBJ1-3|-|TRBV7-3
CASGPTGSGNTIYF
TGTGCCAGCGGCCCTACAGGGTCTGGAAACACCATATATTTT
>TRBD1|TRBJ1-1|-|TRBV7-2
CASSPTLQGAGGTEAFF
TGTGCCAGCAGCCCTACCTTACAGGGGGCCGGTGGCACTGAAGCTTTCTTT
>TRBD1|TRBJ2-3|once|TRBV29-1
CSEGQGTDTQYF
TGCAGCGAAGGACAGGGCACAGATACGCAGTATTTT
>-|TRBJ2-7|-|TRBV5-6
CASSYTPGTLYEQYF
TGTGCCAGCAGCTATACTCCCGGGACACTCTACGAGCAGTACTTC
>TRBD1|TRBJ2-2|once|TRBV19
CASSKTGKPGELFF
TGTGCCAGTAGTAAGACAGGGAAACCCGGGGAGCTGTTTTTT
>TRBD1|TRBJ1-4|-|TRBV11-2
CASSRGQGNEKLFF
TGTGCCAGCAGCCGGGGACAGGGTAATGAAAAACTGTTTTTT
>TRBD2|TRBJ2-7|-|TRBV18
CASSPLLAGEIGNEQYF
TGTGCCAGCTCACCACTCCTAGCGGGAGAAATAGGTAACGAGCAGTACTTC
>-|TRBJ1-3|few|TRBV19
CASSLGRAGNTIYF
TGTGCCAGTAGTCTCGGCAGGGCGGGAAACACCATATATTTT
>TRBD2|TRBJ2-7|-|TRBV7-2
CASSLNGGGYEQYF
TGTGCCAGCAGCTTAAACGGGGGGGGCTACGAGCAGTACTTC
>TRBD1|TRBJ1-1|once|TRBV6-4
CASSPTYRGFTEAFF
TGTGCCAGCAGTCCAACGTACAGGGGCTTCACTGAAGCTTTCTTT
>-|TRBJ2-1|-|TRBV6-5
CASSRSQNEQFF
TGTGCCAGCAGCCGTAGCCAAAATGAGCAGTTCTTC
>-|TRBJ1-4|-|TRBV7-2
CASSFRGAKGEKLFF
TGTGCCAGCAGCTTCCGGGGGGCGAAAGGGGAAAAACTGTTTTTT
>TRBD1|TRBJ1-2|-|TRBV19
CASMTGRMNGYTF
TGTGCCAGCATGACAGGGAGGATGAATGGCTACACCTTC
>-|TRBJ2-3|-|TRBV21-1
CASSKARADADTQYF
TGTGCCAGCAGCAAAGCCAGGGCGGATGCAGATACGCAGTATTTT
>TRBD1|TRBJ1-2|-|TRBV7-9
CASSEAGTGRGNYGYTF
TGTGCCAGCAGCGAAGCCGGGACAGGGAGGGGAAACTATGGCTACACCTTC
>TRBD1|TRBJ1-1|-|TRBV6-1
CASILDRGRTEAFF
TGTGCCAGCATCCTGGACAGGGGTCGGACTGAAGCTTTCTTT
>-|TRBJ1-4|once|TRBV7-9
CASSLARETGNNEKLFF
TGTGCCAGCAGCTTAGCCCGAGAGACAGGAAATAATGAAAAACTGTTTTTT
>-|TRBJ1-6|once|TRBV4-3
CASSQRQADNSPLHF
TGCGCCAGCAGCCAGCGACAGGCGGATAATTCACCCCTCCACTTT
>-|TRBJ2-2|-|TRBV5-4
CASSRVESTGELFF
TGTGCCAGCAGTCGAGTAGAGAGCACCGGGGAGCTGTTTTTT